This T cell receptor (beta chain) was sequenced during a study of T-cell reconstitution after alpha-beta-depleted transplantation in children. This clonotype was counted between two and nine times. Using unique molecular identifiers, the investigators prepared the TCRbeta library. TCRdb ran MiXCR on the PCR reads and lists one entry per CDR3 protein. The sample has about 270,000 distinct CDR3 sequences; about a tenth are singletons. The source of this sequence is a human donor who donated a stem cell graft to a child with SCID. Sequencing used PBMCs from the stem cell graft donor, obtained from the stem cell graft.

CDR3 in DNA: TGTGCCACAGAGTCGTCGGCAGATACGCAGTATTTT. It specifies CATESSADTQYF. V and J are TRBV7-8 and TRBJ2-3; D not certain. CDR1 is SGHVS, CDR2 FQNEAQ, per germline. The CDR3 runs to 12 residues. Trimming stripped 10 bases from V and 4 bases from J, with 12 bases between.